This T cell receptor (beta chain) is drawn from a study of T cell changes during pregnancy in multiple sclerosis. The CDR3 sequence is 17 residues long. Trimming removed 1 base at V and 7 bases at J, with 23 bases between. Germline V gene sequence: CDR1 SEHNR, CDR2 FQNEAQ (reference sequence). Data came from immunoSEQ multiplex PCR; TCRdb stores just in-frame clones and leaves some out. The sample records some 50,000 clones, around 95% being singletons. Sequencing was performed on CD8+ T cells from peripheral blood mononuclear cells, taken in the first trimester of pregnancy. The gene calls are TRBV7-9 and TRBJ2-7, with D perhaps TRBD2 (5 bases). The receptor's source is a female donor with multiple sclerosis, enrolled in a pregnancy study. The CDR3 protein is CASSLGISGVSLGEQYF. The CDR3 DNA is TGTGCCAGCAGCTTAGGGATCTCCGGGGTGTCGCTAGGGGAGCAGTACTTC.